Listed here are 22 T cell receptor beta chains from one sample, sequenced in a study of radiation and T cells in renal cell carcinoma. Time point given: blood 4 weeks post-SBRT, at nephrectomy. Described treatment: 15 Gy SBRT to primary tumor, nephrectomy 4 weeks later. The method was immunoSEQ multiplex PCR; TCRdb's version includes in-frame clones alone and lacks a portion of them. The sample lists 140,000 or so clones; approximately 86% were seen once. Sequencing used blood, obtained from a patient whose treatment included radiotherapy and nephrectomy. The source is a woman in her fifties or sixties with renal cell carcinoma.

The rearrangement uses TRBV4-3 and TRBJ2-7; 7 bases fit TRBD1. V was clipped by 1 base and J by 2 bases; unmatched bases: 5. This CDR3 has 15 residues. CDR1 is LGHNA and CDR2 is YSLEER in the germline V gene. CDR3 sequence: CASSQAPGQAYEQYF. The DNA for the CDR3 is TGCGCCAGCAGCCAAGCGCCCGGACAGGCCTACGAGCAGTACTTC.

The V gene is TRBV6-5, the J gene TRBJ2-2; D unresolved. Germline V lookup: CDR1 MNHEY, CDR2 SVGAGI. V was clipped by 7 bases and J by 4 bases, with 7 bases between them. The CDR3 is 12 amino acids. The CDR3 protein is CASTPVTGELFF. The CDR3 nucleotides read TGTGCCAGCACCCCGGTCACCGGGGAGCTGTTTTTT.

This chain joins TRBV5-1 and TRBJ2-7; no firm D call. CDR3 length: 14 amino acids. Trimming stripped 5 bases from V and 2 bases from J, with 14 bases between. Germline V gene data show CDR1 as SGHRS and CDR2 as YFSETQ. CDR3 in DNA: TGCGCCAGCAGTTCCGACCCGCAGGCCTACGAGCAGTACTTC. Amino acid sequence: CASSSDPQAYEQYF. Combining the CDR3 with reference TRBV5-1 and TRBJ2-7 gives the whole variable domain KAGVTQTPRYLIKTRGQQVTLSCSPISGHRSVSWYQQTPGQGLQFLFEYFSETQRNKGNFPGRFSGRQFSNSRSEMNVSTLELGDSALYLCASSSDPQAYEQYFGPGTRLTVT.

CDR3 sequence: CASSLEGGYSNQPQHF. CDR3 sequence (DNA): TGTGCCAGCAGCTTAGAGGGGGGGTATAGCAATCAGCCCCAGCATTTT. The chain recombines TRBV7-8 with TRBJ1-5; TRBD1 might be the D (6 bases). The CDR3 extends over 16 amino acids. V shed 1 base and J shed 0 bases, with 10 bases lying between them. In germline, CDR1 is SGHVS, CDR2 FQNEAQ.

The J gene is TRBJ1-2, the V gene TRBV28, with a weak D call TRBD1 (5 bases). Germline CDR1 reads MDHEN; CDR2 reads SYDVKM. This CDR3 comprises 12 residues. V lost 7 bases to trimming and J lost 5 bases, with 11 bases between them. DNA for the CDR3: TGTGCCAGCATGTTGGGGACTTATGGCTACACCTTC. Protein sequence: CASMLGTYGYTF.

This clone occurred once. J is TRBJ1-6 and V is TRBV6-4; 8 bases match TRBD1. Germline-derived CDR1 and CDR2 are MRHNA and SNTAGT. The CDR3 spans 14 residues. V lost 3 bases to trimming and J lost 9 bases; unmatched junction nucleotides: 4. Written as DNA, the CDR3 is TGTGCCAGCAGTGAGACGGACAGGGCTTCACCCCTCCACTTT. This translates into CASSETDRASPLHF.

The CDR3 coding sequence is TGTGCCAGCAGGGCTGGGACGGACACTGAAGCTTTCTTT. This translates into CASRAGTDTEAFF. This sequence joins TRBV27 and TRBJ1-1; D might be TRBD1 (5 bases). Germline V lookup: CDR1 MNHEY, CDR2 SMNVEV (reference sequence). CDR3 length: 13 residues. V lost 6 bases to trimming and J lost 3 bases, with 11 bases between them.

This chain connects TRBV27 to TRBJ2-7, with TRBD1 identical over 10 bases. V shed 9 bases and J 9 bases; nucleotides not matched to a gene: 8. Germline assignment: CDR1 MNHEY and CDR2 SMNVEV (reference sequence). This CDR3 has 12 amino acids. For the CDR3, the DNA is TGTGCCAGTTCACCCGGGACAGGGGTGCAGTACTTC. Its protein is CASSPGTGVQYF.

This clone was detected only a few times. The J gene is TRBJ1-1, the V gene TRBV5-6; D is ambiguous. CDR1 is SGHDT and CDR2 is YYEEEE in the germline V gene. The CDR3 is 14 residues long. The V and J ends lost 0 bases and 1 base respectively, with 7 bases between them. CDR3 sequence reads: CASSLGRTNTEAFF. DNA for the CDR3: TGTGCCAGCAGCTTGGGACGGACGAACACTGAAGCTTTCTTT.

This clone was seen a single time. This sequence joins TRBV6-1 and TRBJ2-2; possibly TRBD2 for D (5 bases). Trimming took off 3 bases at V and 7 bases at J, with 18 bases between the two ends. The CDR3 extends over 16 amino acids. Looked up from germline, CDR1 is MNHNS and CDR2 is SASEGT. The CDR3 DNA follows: TGTGCCAGCAGTGATGGGCTAGCAAGGGTTTACGGGGAGCTGTTTTTT. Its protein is CASSDGLARVYGELFF.

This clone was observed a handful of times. The chain's CDR3 is CASSLAAMQYF. The CDR3 DNA follows: TGTGCCAGCAGCTTGGCCGCGATGCAGTACTTC. The chain combines TRBV5-6 with TRBJ2-7; D ambiguous. Germline CDR1 is SGHDT and CDR2 is YYEEEE. V shed 0 bases and J shed 9 bases, with 7 bases lying between them. The length of the CDR3 is 11 residues.

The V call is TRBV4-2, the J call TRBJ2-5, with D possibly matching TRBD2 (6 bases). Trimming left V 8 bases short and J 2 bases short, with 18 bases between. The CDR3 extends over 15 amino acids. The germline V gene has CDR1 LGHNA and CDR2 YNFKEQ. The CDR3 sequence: CASLGGSGSQETQYF. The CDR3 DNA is TGTGCCAGCCTTGGGGGTAGCGGCTCGCAAGAGACCCAGTACTTC.

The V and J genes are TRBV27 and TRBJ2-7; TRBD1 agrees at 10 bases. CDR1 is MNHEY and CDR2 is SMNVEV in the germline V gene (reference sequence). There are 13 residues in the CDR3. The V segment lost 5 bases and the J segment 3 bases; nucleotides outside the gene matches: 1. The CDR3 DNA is TGTGCCAGCAGTCGGACAGGGGGCTACGAGCAGTACTTC. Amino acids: CASSRTGGYEQYF.

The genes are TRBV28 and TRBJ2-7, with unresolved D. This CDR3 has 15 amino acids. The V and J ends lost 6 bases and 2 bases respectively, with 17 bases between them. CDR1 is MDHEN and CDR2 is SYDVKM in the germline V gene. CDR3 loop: CASSLSGAGTYEQYF. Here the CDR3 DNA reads TGTGCCAGCAGCCTTAGTGGCGCAGGAACCTACGAGCAGTACTTC.

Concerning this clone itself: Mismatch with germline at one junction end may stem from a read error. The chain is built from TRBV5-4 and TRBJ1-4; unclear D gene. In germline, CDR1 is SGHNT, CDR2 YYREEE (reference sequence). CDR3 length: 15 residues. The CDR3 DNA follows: TGCGCCAGCAGCCAAGAAACGGGTAGCAATGAAAAACTGTTTTTT. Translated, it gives CASSQETGSNEKLFF.

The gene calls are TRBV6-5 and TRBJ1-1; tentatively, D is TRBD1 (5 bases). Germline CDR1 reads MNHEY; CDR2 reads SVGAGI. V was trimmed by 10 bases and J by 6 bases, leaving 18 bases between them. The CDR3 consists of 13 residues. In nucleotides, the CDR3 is TGTGCCACGACGAGTAGGGGAGGGTCTGAAGCTTTCTTT. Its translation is CATTSRGGSEAFF.

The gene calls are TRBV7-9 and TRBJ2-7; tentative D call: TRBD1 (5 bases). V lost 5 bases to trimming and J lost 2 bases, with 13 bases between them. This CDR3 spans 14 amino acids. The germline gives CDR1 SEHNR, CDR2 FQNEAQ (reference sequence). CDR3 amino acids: CASSPGQGAYEQYF. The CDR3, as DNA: TGTGCCAGCAGCCCTGGGCAGGGCGCCTACGAGCAGTACTTC.

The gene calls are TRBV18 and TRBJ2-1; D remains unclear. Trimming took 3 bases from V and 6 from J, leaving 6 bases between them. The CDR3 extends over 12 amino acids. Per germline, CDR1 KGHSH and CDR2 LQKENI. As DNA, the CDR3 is TGTGCCAGCTCACCTTTACTCAATGAGCAGTTCTTC. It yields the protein CASSPLLNEQFF.

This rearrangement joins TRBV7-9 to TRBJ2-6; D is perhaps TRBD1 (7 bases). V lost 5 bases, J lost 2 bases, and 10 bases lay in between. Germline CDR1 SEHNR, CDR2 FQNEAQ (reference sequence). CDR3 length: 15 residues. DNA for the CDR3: TGTGCCAGCAGCCCCAGGGGGGCTGGGGCCAACGTCCTGACTTTC. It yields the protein CASSPRGAGANVLTF.

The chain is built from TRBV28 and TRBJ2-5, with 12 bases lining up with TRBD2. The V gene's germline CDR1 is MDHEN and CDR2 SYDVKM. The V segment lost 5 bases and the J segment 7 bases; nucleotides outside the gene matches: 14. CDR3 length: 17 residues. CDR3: CASSVRLAGALKGTQYF. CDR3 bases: TGTGCCAGCAGTGTACGACTAGCGGGAGCCCTAAAGGGGACCCAGTACTTC.

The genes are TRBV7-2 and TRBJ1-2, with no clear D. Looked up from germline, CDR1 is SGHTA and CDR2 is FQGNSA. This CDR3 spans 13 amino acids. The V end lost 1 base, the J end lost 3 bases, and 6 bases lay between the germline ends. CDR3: CASSLGLHYGYTF. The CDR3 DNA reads TGTGCCAGCAGCTTAGGGCTTCACTATGGCTACACCTTC.

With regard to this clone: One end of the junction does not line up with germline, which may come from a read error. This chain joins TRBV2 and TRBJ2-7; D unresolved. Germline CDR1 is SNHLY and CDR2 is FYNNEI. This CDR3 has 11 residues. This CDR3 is CASREGNEQYF. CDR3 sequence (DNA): TGTGCCAGCAGAGAAGGGAACGAGCAGTACTTC. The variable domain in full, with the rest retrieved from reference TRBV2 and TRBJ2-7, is EPEVTQTPSHQVTQMGQEVILRCVPISNHLYFYWYRQILGQKVEFLVSFYNNEISEKSEIFDDQFSVERPDGSNFTLKIRSTKLEDSAMYFCASREGNEQYFGPGTRLTVT.